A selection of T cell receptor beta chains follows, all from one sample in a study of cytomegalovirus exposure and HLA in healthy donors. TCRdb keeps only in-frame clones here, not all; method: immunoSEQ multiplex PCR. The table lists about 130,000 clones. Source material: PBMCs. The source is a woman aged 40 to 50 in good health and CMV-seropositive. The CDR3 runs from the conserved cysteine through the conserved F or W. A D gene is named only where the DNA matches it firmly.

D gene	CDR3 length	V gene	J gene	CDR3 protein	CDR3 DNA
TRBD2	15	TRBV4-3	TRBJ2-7	CASSQAAGGTYEQYF	TGCGCCAGCAGCCAAGCAGCGGGAGGGACCTACGAGCAGTACTTC
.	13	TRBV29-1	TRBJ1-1	CSVEGQGNTEAFF	TGCAGCGTTGAGGGCCAGGGGAACACTGAAGCTTTCTTT
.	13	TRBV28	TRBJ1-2	CASSPGDNYGYTF	TGTGCCAGCAGCCCGGGGGATAACTATGGCTACACCTTC
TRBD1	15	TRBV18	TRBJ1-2	CASSPRGQGARGYTF	TGTGCCAGCTCACCACGGGGACAGGGGGCGCGGGGCTACACCTTC
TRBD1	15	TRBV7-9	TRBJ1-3	CASSHRDRGRKDIYF	TGTGCCAGCAGCCACCGGGACAGGGGTCGGAAGGACATATATTTT
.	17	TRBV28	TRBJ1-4	CASSSFIVAATNEKLFF	TGTGCCAGCAGTTCCTTCATTGTAGCTGCAACTAATGAAAAACTGTTTTTT
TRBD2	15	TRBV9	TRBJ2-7	CASSAGTSGSGEQYF	TGTGCCAGCAGCGCCGGGACTAGCGGGAGTGGCGAGCAGTACTTC
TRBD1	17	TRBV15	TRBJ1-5	CATSRDLRDRVGQPQHF	TGTGCCACCAGCAGAGATCTTCGGGACAGGGTCGGTCAGCCCCAGCATTTT
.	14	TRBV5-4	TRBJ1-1	CASSLLSGNTEAFF	TGTGCCAGCAGCTTGTTATCAGGGAACACTGAAGCTTTCTTT
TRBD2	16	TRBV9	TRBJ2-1	CASSPPGSGRVNEQFF	TGTGCCAGCAGCCCCCCAGGGAGCGGGAGAGTCAATGAGCAGTTCTTC
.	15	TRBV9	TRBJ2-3	CASSGGTRGLDTQYF	TGTGCCAGCAGCGGCGGGACGAGGGGTTTAGATACGCAGTATTTT